These 3 T cell receptor beta chains originate from one sample sequenced in a study of blood T cell repertoires in COVID-19 (dated by TCRdb to 2018 to 2021). Library generation was performed with the immunoSEQ multiplex PCR assay. Entries here come from immuneACCESS through TCRdb and include only in-frame sequences with V and J called. Some clones fail to appear in such tables; in the studies checked, an unresolved V gene covers under half of the shortfall, and the cause of the remainder is unknown. The sample profile shows about 190,000 clones; roughly 80% of them were found once. Roughly 14% of the sample is taken by the ten largest. Input material: peripheral blood. The receptors stem from a man over 45 who had recovered from COVID-19.

The gene calls are TRBV5-6 and TRBJ2-1; 16 bases align to TRBD2. The junction had 9 bases not matched to a gene; V was cut back by 3 bases and J by 9 bases. CDR1 is SGHDT, CDR2 YYEEEE, per germline. The CDR3 covers 17 residues. The CDR3 coding sequence is TGTGCCAGCAGCTCCTTTGGGACTAGCGGGAGGGCGGGTGAGCAGTTCTTC. Its translation: CASSSFGTSGRAGEQFF.

The chain employs TRBV19 and TRBJ1-4, with a possible D match to TRBD1 (5 bases). This CDR3 comprises 15 residues. V lost 1 base, J lost 8 bases, and 14 bases lay in between. Germline CDR1 is LNHDA and CDR2 is SQIVND (reference sequence). This CDR3 is CASSIATGVREKLFF. As DNA, the CDR3 is TGTGCCAGTAGTATAGCTACGGGGGTGCGGGAAAAACTGTTTTTT.

The V gene is TRBV19, the J gene TRBJ2-1; tentative D call: TRBD1 (6 bases). The V gene's germline CDR1 is LNHDA and CDR2 SQIVND (reference sequence). Trimming took off 7 bases at V and 6 bases at J, with 16 bases between the two ends. The CDR3 consists of 14 residues. CDR3 sequence: CASNLPGQRNEQFF. CDR3 bases: TGTGCCAGTAACCTGCCTGGACAGCGCAATGAGCAGTTCTTC.